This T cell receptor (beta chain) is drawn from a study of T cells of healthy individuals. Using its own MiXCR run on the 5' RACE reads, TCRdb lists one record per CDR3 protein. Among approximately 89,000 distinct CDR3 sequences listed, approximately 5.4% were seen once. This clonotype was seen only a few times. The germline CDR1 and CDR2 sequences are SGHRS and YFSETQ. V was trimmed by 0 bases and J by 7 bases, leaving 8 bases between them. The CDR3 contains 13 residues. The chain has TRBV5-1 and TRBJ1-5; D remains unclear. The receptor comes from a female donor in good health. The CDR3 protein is CASSLGDGQPQHF. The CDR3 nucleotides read TGCGCCAGCAGCTTGGGCGACGGGCAGCCCCAGCATTTT.